This TCR beta chain was recovered during a study of T cells of healthy individuals. V lost 0 bases and J 1 base, leaving 10 bases between the germline ends. The germline V gene has CDR1 MNHEY and CDR2 SMNVEV (reference sequence). This CDR3 spans 16 amino acids. From the 5' RACE reads, TCRdb called clonotypes with MiXCR, one entry per CDR3 protein. The sample carries roughly 87,000 distinct CDR3 sequences, 17% recorded once. The gene calls are TRBV27 and TRBJ1-5; D gene unclear. The receptor's source is a human donor in good health. The CDR3 DNA sequence: TGTGCCAGCAGTTTATCCGGGGATCCGAGCAATCAGCCCCAGCATTTT. It is translated as CASSLSGDPSNQPQHF.